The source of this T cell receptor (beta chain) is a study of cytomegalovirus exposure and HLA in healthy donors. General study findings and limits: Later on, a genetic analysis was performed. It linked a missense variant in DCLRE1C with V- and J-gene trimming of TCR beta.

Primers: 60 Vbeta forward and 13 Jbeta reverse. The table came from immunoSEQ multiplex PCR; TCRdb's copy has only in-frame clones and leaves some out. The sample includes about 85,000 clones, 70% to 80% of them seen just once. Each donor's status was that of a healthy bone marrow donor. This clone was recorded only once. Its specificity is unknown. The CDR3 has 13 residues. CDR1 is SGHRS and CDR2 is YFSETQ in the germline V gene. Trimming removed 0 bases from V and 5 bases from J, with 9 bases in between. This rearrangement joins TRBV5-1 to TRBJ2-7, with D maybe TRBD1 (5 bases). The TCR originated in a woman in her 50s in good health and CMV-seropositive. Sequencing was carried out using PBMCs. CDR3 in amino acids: CASSLVGAHEQYF. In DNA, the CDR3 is TGCGCCAGCAGCTTGGTAGGGGCCCACGAGCAGTACTTC.